One and the same sample provided the 26 T cell receptor beta chains below, sequenced in a study of Ad26.COV2.S vaccination and SARS-CoV-2 variants. This sample's treatment: roughly 20 received Ad26.COV2.S at low or high dose, single or two shots; 5 received placebo; per-sample allocation not given. Day 63 after the first vaccine or placebo injection was the time point for sampling. TCRdb's copy holds only in-frame clones and misses some; the assay was immunoSEQ multiplex PCR. There are around 370,000 clones in the sample; approximately 81% occur only once, and 3.3% lies in the top ten. Sequenced material: peripheral blood, taken in a trial of Ad26.COV2.S vaccine versus placebo. Receptor source: a person aged 18-60 years who received the Ad26.COV2.S COVID-19 vaccine or a placebo.

This clone was seen only a few times. This chain joins TRBV5-1 and TRBJ1-1; no firm D call. Germline CDR1 is SGHRS and CDR2 is YFSETQ. V shed 0 bases and J shed 5 bases, with 14 bases lying between them. This CDR3 spans 15 amino acids. The CDR3 protein is CASSLGAYGLTEAFF. Written as DNA, the CDR3 is TGCGCCAGCAGCTTGGGGGCTTACGGGTTGACTGAAGCTTTCTTT.

This clone was found a few times. V and J are TRBV15 and TRBJ2-7, with D possibly matching TRBD1 (6 bases). V shed 3 bases and J shed 0 bases, with 18 bases lying between them. The germline V gene has CDR1 LNHNV and CDR2 YYDKDF (reference sequence). This CDR3 is 17 amino acids long. CDR3 amino acids: CATSSATHRAGSYEQYF. CDR3 bases: TGTGCCACCAGCAGCGCTACTCACAGGGCGGGCTCCTACGAGCAGTACTTC.

Worth noting for this clone: Additional DNA sequences in this sample encode the identical CDR3. The V gene is TRBV20-1, the J gene TRBJ2-5; D is undetermined. CDR1 DFQATT and CDR2 SNEGSKA come from the germline V gene (reference sequence). V was clipped by 0 bases and J by 4 bases, with 3 bases between them. CDR3 length: 11 residues. The CDR3 DNA is TGCAGTGCTAGAGATCGAGAGACCCAGTACTTC. Amino acids: CSARDRETQYF.

J is TRBJ2-5 and V is TRBV19, with 13 positions matching TRBD2. This CDR3 region has 15 residues. V lost 5 bases to trimming and J lost 5 bases; unmatched junction nucleotides: 5. Germline CDR1 is LNHDA and CDR2 is SQIVND (reference sequence). CDR3 sequence: CASSSGTSGIETQYF. The CDR3 DNA sequence: TGTGCCAGTAGTTCCGGGACTAGCGGGATTGAGACCCAGTACTTC.

This clone has just one count. The chain links TRBV5-4 to TRBJ2-1; TRBD1 is a possible D gene (6 bases). CDR3 size: 15 residues. Trimming left V 4 bases short and J 5 bases short, with 16 bases between. Germline V CDR1 and CDR2: SGHNT, YYREEE (reference sequence). The CDR3 DNA is TGTGCCAGCAGCCCCCGGCAGGGGATGCACAATGAGCAGTTCTTC. Protein: CASSPRQGMHNEQFF. Filled out from reference TRBV5-4 and TRBJ2-1, the complete variable domain reads ETGVTQSPTHLIKTRGQQVTLRCSSQSGHNTVSWYQQALGQGPQFIFQYYREEENGRGNFPPRFSGLQFPNYSSELNVNALELDDSALYLCASSPRQGMHNEQFFGPGTRLTVL.

This clone was detected only once. This rearrangement joins TRBV4-3 to TRBJ1-2; D is undetermined. Germline lookup yields CDR1 LGHNA and CDR2 YSLEER. V lost 1 base and J lost 1, with 10 bases in between. The CDR3 consists of 15 residues. The CDR3 here is CASSQVGGLNYGYTF. For the CDR3, the DNA is TGCGCCAGCAGCCAAGTCGGAGGGCTTAACTATGGCTACACCTTC.

This chain links TRBV10-3 with TRBJ2-3; 13 nucleotides align to TRBD2. J lost 1 base, V lost 6 bases, and 10 bases had no gene match. Per the germline V gene, CDR1 is ENHRY and CDR2 is SYGVKD. The CDR3 has 18 residues. The CDR3 here is CAIRSTSGGTLGTDTQYF. Written as DNA, the CDR3 is TGTGCCATCAGGTCGACTAGCGGGGGGACCCTTGGCACAGATACGCAGTATTTT.

This sequence joins TRBV7-2 and TRBJ2-7; 7 positions match TRBD1. The V segment lost 6 bases and the J segment 2 bases; nucleotides outside the gene matches: 7. The V gene's germline CDR1 is SGHTA and CDR2 FQGNSA. This CDR3 is built from 14 residues. The CDR3: CASSPRQGAYEQYF. The CDR3 bases are TGTGCCAGCAGTCCCCGGCAGGGGGCCTACGAGCAGTACTTC.

This chain links TRBV4-3 with TRBJ2-1; 13 bases agree with TRBD2. Per germline, CDR1 LGHNA and CDR2 YSLEER. V trimming: 3 bases; J trimming: 7 bases; junction bases outside the gene matches: 6. This CDR3 spans 16 amino acids. In DNA form, the CDR3 reads TGCGCCAGCAGCCAGGTGACTAGCGGGGGGAATAATGAGCAGTTCTTC. It encodes CASSQVTSGGNNEQFF.

This chain connects TRBV19 to TRBJ2-7, with 8 bases fitting TRBD1. The length of the CDR3 is 15 residues. In germline, CDR1 is LNHDA, CDR2 SQIVND (reference sequence). V shed 1 base, J shed 3 bases, and the junction held 5 bases outside the gene matches. The DNA for the CDR3 is TGTGCCAGTAGTATAGCGGGGACAGGAAGCTACGAGCAGTACTTC. Translating gives CASSIAGTGSYEQYF.

The chain recombines TRBV30 with TRBJ2-1; 7 positions agree with TRBD1. Germline V gene sequence: CDR1 GTSNPN, CDR2 SVGIG (reference sequence). The CDR3 covers 15 residues. The ends lost 4 bases at V and 0 bases at J; junction bases unmatched: 6. Here the CDR3 DNA reads TGTGCCTGGACCATCAGGGGGAGCTCCTACAATGAGCAGTTCTTC. Its protein is CAWTIRGSSYNEQFF.

This clone turned up a few times. The chain links TRBV2 to TRBJ1-2; D remains unclear. Trimming took 3 bases from V and 8 from J, leaving 10 bases between them. The CDR3 length is 12 residues. The V gene's germline CDR1 is SNHLY and CDR2 FYNNEI. The CDR3 region is CASSDLYGGYTF. For the CDR3, the DNA is TGTGCCAGCAGTGATTTATACGGCGGCTACACCTTC.

The chain recombines TRBV18 with TRBJ1-6; D remains ambiguous. Germline V gene lookup returns CDR1 KGHSH and CDR2 LQKENI. This CDR3 is 17 amino acids long. Trimming cost V 3 bases and J 3 bases, with 15 bases left between them. For the CDR3, the DNA is TGTGCCAGCTCACCCGAAAGGCCCTCTATCTATAATTCACCCCTCCACTTT. It specifies CASSPERPSIYNSPLHF. The variable domain in full, completed from reference TRBV18 and TRBJ1-6, reads NAGVMQNPRHLVRRRGQEARLRCSPMKGHSHVYWYRQLPEEGLKFMVYLQKENIIDESGMPKERFSAEFPKEGPSILRIQQVVRGDSAAYFCASSPERPSIYNSPLHFGNGTRLTVT.

V usage is TRBV3-1 (or the pseudogene TRBV3-2) and J usage is TRBJ2-3; the match to TRBD2 covers 9 bases. The germline V gene has CDR1 LGHDT and CDR2 YNNKEL (reference sequence). After removal of 1 base from V and 6 bases from J, the junction contained 11 bases not matched to a gene. CDR3 size: 17 residues. The chain's CDR3 is CASSQGLAGILGDTQYF. DNA of the CDR3: TGTGCCAGCAGCCAAGGGCTAGCGGGGATCCTTGGGGATACGCAGTATTTT.

The chain uses TRBV5-6 and TRBJ1-3; D remains ambiguous. V was pared by 4 bases and J by 4 bases, with 12 bases between. The CDR3 is 14 residues long. Germline CDR1 and CDR2: SGHDT and YYEEEE. The CDR3 sequence is CASSLRTPGNTIYF. CDR3 sequence (DNA): TGTGCCAGCAGCCTACGGACTCCCGGAAACACCATATATTTT. The whole variable domain, filled in from reference TRBV5-6 and TRBJ1-3, reads DAGVTQSPTHLIKTRGQQVTLRCSPKSGHDTVSWYQQALGQGPQFIFQYYEEEERQRGNFPDRFSGHQFPNYSSELNVNALLLGDSALYLCASSLRTPGNTIYFGEGSWLTVV.

The rearrangement links TRBV6-1 to TRBJ2-7, with D tentatively TRBD2 (7 bases). Trimming stripped 11 bases from V and 0 bases from J, with 20 bases between. The length of the CDR3 is 15 residues. In germline, CDR1 is MNHNS, CDR2 SASEGT. CDR3: CAPSEGGGISYEQYF. The CDR3 coding sequence is TGTGCCCCCAGTGAAGGGGGGGGGATCTCCTACGAGCAGTACTTC.

The chain couples TRBV6-2 or TRBV6-3 to TRBJ2-3; TRBD2 aligns across 9 bases. Germline assignment: CDR1 MNHEY and CDR2 SVGEGT. The CDR3 runs to 16 residues. V lost 0 bases to trimming and J lost 5 bases; unmatched junction nucleotides: 6. The CDR3 loop reads CASSYSASGVRDTQYF. The CDR3 DNA follows: TGTGCCAGCAGTTACTCCGCTAGCGGGGTTCGAGATACGCAGTATTTT.

DNA of the CDR3: TGTGCCAGCAGGCCCAGGACAGGGAGCTCCTATAATTCACCCCTCCACTTT. Its protein product is CASRPRTGSSYNSPLHF. The rearrangement uses TRBV5-5 and TRBJ1-6, with 8 bases matching TRBD1. V lost 5 bases, J lost 0 bases, and 7 bases stayed unmatched. The CDR3 runs 17 residues. Germline V gene lookup returns CDR1 SGHKS and CDR2 YYEKEE (reference sequence).

The rearrangement links TRBV24-1 to TRBJ2-7; D is possibly TRBD2 (6 bases). The CDR3 consists of 14 residues. Germline V lookup: CDR1 KGHDR, CDR2 SFDVKD. Trimming removed 4 bases at V and 7 bases at J, with 16 bases between. The CDR3, as DNA: TGTGCCACCAGTGACTCCGAGGGCGGGGTTGAGCAGTACTTC. It codes for CATSDSEGGVEQYF.

The V gene is TRBV15, the J gene TRBJ2-3, with TRBD1 as a possible D gene (5 bases). The CDR3 has 15 amino acids. CDR1 and CDR2 (germline): LNHNV, YYDKDF (reference sequence). V was trimmed by 5 bases and J by 2 bases, leaving 14 bases between them. CDR3 in amino acids: CATSGYGAVTDTQYF. The DNA for the CDR3 is TGTGCCACCAGCGGGTATGGGGCAGTCACAGATACGCAGTATTTT. Drawing the rest from reference TRBV15 and TRBJ2-3, the complete variable domain is DAMVIQNPRYQVTQFGKPVTLSCSQTLNHNVMYWYQQKSSQAPKLLFHYYDKDFNNEADTPDNFQSRRPNTSFCFLDIRSPGLGDTAMYLCATSGYGAVTDTQYFGPGTRLTVL.

This CDR3 is CASSYPGTVEAFF. The DNA for the CDR3 is TGTGCCAGCAGTTACCCCGGGACGGTTGAAGCTTTCTTT. The genes are TRBV6-5 and TRBJ1-1; a weak D match, TRBD1 (5 bases). Germline V gene sequence: CDR1 MNHEY, CDR2 SVGAGI. The CDR3 is made up of 13 amino acids. V dropped 2 bases and J dropped 7 bases, with 11 bases sitting between them.

The gene calls are TRBV10-2 and TRBJ2-1; TRBD2 aligns across 13 bases. The CDR3 extends over 19 amino acids. Germline V gene lookup returns CDR1 WSHSY and CDR2 SAAADI. V lost 6 bases and J lost 1; bases outside the gene matches: 12. The DNA of the CDR3 is TGCGCCAGCAGCCCTACTAGCGGGAGGGCCGGTGGATCCTACAATGAGCAGTTCTTC. It is translated as CASSPTSGRAGGSYNEQFF.

The chain links TRBV7-8 to TRBJ1-2, with 7 bases that match TRBD1. V lost 5 bases to trimming and J lost 5 bases; unmatched junction nucleotides: 11. CDR3 size: 15 residues. CDR1 is SGHVS and CDR2 is FQNEAQ in the germline V gene. The CDR3: CASSRITGEGYGYTF. CDR3 nucleotide sequence: TGTGCCAGCAGCAGAATAACAGGGGAAGGTTATGGCTACACCTTC.

The chain carries TRBV5-1 and TRBJ2-2; 10 bases fit TRBD1. This CDR3 has 16 amino acids. Germline values: CDR1 SGHRS, CDR2 YFSETQ. The V and J ends lost 4 bases and 6 bases, in that order; junction bases with no gene match: 9. Written as DNA, the CDR3 is TGCGCCAGCAGCCCCCGGACAGGGGGTCAGGCCGGGGAGCTGTTTTTT. The encoded protein is CASSPRTGGQAGELFF.

The J gene is TRBJ2-3, the V gene TRBV7-2; D is perhaps TRBD2 (6 bases). Trimming cost V 4 bases and J 0 bases, with 11 bases left between them. Germline V gene lookup returns CDR1 SGHTA and CDR2 FQGNSA. The CDR3 loop spans 15 amino acids. CDR3 in amino acids: CASSYLSGSTDTQYF. The CDR3 nucleotides read TGTGCCAGCAGCTACCTAAGCGGGAGCACAGATACGCAGTATTTT.

The rearrangement joins TRBV18 to TRBJ2-3, with a tentative D call TRBD1 (5 bases). Trimming removed 0 bases from V and 2 bases from J, with 6 bases in between. The CDR3 has 14 residues. Per germline, CDR1 KGHSH and CDR2 LQKENI. CDR3 protein: CASSPPGATDTQYF. The CDR3 region has the DNA TGTGCCAGCTCACCACCTGGGGCCACAGATACGCAGTATTTT.